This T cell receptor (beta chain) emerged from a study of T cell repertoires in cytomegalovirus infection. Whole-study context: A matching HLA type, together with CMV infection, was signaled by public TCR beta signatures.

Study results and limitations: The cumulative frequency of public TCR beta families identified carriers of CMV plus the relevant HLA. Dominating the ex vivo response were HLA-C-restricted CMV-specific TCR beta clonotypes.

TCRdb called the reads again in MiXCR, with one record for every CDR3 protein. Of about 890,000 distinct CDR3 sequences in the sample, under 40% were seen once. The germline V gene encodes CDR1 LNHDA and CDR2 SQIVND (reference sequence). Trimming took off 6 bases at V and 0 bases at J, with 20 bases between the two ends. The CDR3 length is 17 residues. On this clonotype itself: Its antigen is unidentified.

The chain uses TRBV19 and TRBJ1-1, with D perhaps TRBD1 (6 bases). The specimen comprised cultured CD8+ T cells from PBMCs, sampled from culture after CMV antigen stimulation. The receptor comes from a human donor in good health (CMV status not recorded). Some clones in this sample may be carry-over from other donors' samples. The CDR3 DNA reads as TGTGCCAGTAGCCGGGGACAAGAGGACCTCATGAACACTGAAGCTTTCTTT. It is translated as CASSRGQEDLMNTEAFF.